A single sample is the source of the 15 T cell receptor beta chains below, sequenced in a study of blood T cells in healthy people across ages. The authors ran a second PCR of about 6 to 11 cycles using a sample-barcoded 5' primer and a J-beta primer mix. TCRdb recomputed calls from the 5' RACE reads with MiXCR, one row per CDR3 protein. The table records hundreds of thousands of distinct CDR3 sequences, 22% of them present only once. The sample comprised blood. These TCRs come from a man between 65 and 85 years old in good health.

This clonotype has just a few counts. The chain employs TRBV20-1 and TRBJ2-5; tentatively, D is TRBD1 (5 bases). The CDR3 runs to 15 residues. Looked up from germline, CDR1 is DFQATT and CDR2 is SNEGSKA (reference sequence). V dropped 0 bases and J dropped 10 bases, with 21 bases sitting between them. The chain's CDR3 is CSARDALAQGLNQYF. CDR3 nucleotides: TGCAGTGCTAGAGATGCCCTCGCCCAGGGTTTGAACCAGTACTTC.

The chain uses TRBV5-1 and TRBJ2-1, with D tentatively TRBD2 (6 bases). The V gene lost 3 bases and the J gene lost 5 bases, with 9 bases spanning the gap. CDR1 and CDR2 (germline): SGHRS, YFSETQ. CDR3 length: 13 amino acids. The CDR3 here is CASSWTTNNEQFF. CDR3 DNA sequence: TGCGCCAGCAGCTGGACTACTAACAATGAGCAGTTCTTC.

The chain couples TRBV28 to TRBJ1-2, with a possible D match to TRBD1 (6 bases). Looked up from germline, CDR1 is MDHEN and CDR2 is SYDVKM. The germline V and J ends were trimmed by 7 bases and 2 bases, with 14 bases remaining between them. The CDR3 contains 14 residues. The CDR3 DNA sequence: TGTGCCAGCACCCCGTGGGGGGGCAACTATGGCTACACCTTC. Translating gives CASTPWGGNYGYTF.

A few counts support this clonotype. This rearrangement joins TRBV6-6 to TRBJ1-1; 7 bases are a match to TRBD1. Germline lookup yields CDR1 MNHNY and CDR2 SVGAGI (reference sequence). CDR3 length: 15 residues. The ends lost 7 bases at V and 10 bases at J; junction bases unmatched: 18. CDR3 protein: CASTRVGTATSRAFF. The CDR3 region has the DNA TGTGCCAGCACCCGAGTCGGGACAGCCACCTCCAGAGCTTTCTTT.

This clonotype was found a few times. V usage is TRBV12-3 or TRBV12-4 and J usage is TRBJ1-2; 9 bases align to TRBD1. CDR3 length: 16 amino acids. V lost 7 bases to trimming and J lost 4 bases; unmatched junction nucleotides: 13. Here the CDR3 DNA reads TGTGCCAGCACTAGACAGGGGGTTATCGGGTGCTATGGCTACACCTTC. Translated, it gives CASTRQGVIGCYGYTF.

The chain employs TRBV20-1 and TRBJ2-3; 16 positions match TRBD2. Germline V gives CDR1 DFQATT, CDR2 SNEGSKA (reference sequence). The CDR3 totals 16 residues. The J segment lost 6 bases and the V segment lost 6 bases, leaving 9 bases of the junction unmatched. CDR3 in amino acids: CSASGTSGGASDTQYF. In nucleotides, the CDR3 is TGCAGTGCGTCCGGGACTAGCGGGGGGGCCTCTGATACGCAGTATTTT.

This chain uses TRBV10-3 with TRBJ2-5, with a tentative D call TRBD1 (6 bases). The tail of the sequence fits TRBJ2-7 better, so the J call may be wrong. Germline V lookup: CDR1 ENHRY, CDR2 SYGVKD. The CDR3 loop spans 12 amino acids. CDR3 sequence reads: CAISARRGEQYF. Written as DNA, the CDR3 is TGTGCCATCAGTGCGCGCAGGGGCGAGCAGTACTTC.

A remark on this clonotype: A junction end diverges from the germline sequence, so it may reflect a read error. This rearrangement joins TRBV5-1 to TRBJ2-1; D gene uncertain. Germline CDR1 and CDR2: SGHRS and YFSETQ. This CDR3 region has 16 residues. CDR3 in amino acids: CASSLAPADSYSEQFF. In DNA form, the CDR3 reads TGCGCCAGCAGCTTGGCGCCAGCTGACTCCTACAGTGAGCAGTTCTTC.

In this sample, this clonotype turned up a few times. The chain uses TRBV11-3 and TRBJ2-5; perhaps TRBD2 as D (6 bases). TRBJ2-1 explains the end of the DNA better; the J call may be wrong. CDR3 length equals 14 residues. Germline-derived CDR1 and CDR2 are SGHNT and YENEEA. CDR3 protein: CASSLRTGVDEQFF. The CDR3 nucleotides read TGTGCCAGCAGCTTAAGGACGGGAGTGGATGAGCAGTTCTTC.

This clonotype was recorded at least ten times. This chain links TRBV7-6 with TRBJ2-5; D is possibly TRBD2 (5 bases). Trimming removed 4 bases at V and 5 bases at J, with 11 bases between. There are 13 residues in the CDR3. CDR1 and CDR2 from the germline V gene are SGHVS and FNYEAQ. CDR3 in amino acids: CASSSRSGETQYF. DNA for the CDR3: TGTGCCAGCAGCTCCCGGTCGGGGGAGACCCAGTACTTC.

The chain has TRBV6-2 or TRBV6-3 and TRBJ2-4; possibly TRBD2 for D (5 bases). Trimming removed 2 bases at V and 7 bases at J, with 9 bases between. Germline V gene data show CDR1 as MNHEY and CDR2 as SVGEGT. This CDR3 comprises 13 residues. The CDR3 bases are TGTGCCAGCAGTTACCGGGGATGGAACATTCAGTACTTC. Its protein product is CASSYRGWNIQYF.

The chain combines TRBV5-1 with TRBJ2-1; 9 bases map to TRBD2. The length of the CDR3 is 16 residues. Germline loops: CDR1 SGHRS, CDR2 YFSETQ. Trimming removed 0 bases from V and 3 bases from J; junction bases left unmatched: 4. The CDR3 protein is CASSLVVAGDYNEQFF. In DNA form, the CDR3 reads TGCGCCAGCAGCTTGGTGGTAGCGGGGGACTACAATGAGCAGTTCTTC. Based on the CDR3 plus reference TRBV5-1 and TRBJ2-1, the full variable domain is KAGVTQTPRYLIKTRGQQVTLSCSPISGHRSVSWYQQTPGQGLQFLFEYFSETQRNKGNFPGRFSGRQFSNSRSEMNVSTLELGDSALYLCASSLVVAGDYNEQFFGPGTRLTVL.

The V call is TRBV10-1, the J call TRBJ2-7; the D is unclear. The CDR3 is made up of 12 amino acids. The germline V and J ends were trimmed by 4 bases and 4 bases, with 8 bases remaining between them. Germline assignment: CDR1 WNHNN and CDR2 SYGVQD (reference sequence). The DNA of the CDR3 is TGCGCCAGCAGTGTTTCCCATTACGAGCAGTACTTC. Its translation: CASSVSHYEQYF.

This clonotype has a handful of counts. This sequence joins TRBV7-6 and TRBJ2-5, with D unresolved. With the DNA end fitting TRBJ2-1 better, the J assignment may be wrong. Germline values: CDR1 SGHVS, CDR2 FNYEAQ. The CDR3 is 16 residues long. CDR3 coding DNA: TGTGCCAGCAGCCCCCACCTAGTATCCACCTACAATGAGCAGTTCTTC. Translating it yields CASSPHLVSTYNEQFF.

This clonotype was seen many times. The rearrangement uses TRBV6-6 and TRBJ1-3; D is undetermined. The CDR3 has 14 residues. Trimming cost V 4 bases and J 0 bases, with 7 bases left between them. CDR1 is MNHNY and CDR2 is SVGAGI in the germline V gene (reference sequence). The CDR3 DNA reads TGTGCCAGCAGTTCCACAAGCTCTGGAAACACCATATATTTT. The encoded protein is CASSSTSSGNTIYF.